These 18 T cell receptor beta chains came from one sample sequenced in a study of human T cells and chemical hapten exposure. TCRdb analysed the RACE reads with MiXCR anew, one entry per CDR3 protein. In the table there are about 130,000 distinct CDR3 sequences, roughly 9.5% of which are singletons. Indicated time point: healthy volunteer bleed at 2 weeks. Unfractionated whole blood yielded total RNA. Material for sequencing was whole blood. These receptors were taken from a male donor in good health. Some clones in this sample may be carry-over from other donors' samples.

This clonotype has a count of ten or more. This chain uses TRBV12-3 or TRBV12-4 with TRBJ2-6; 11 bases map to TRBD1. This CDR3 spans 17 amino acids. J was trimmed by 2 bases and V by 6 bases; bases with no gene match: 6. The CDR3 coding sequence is TGTGCCAGCAGACCCGGGACAGGGGGAACTGGGGCCAACGTCCTGACTTTC. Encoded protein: CASRPGTGGTGANVLTF.

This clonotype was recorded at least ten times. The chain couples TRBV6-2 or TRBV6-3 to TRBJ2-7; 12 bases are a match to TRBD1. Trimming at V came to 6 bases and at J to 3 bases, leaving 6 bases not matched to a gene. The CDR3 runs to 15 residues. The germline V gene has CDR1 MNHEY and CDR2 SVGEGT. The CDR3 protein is CASRPGTGGLYEQYF. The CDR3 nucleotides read TGTGCCAGCAGGCCCGGGACAGGGGGCCTCTACGAGCAGTACTTC.

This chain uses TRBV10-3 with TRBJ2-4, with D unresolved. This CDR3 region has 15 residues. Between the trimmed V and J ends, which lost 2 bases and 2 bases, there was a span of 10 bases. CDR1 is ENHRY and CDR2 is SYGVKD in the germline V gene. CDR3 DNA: TGTGCCATCAGTGAGGGCAGTACACCCAAAAACATTCAGTACTTC. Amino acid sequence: CAISEGSTPKNIQYF.

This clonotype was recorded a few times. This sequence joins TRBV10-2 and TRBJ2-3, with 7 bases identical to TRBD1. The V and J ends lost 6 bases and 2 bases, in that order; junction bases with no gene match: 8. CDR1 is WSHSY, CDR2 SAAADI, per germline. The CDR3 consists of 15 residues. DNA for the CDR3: TGCGCCAGCAGGGGCCGGGACAGCTTCACAGATACGCAGTATTTT. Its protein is CASRGRDSFTDTQYF.

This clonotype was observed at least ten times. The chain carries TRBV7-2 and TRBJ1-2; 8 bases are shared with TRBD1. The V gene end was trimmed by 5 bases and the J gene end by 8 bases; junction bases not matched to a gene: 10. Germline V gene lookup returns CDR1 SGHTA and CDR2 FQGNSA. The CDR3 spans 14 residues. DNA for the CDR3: TGTGCCAGCAGCACTCCAGGGGGCTTTTGGGGCTACACCTTC. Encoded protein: CASSTPGGFWGYTF.

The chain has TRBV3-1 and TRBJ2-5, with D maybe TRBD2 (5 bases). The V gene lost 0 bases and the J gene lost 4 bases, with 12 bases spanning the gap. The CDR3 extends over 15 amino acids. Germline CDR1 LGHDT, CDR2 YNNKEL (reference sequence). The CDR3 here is CASSQDRESAETQYF. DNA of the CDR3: TGTGCCAGCAGCCAAGATAGGGAGAGCGCAGAGACCCAGTACTTC.

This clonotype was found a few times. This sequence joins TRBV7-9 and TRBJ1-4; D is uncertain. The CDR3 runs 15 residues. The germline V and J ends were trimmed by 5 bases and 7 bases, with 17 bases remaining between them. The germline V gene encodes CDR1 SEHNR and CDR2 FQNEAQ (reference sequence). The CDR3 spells CASSPRQAFSEKLFF. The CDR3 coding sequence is TGTGCCAGCAGCCCGCGACAAGCATTTAGTGAAAAACTGTTTTTT.

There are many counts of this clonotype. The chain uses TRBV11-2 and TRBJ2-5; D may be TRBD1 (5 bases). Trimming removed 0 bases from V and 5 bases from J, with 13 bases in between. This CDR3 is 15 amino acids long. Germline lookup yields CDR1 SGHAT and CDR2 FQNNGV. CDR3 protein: CASSLDQGWIETQYF. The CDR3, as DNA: TGTGCCAGCAGCTTAGATCAGGGTTGGATCGAGACCCAGTACTTC.

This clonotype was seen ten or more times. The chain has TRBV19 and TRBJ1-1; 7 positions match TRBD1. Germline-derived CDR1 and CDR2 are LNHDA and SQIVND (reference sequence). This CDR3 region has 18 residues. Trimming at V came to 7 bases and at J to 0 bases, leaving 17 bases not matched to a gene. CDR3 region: CASTRDSLSSPMNTEAFF. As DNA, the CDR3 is TGTGCCAGTACCCGGGACAGCCTGTCCAGTCCAATGAACACTGAAGCTTTCTTT. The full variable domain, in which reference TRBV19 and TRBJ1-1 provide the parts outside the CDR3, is DGGITQSPKYLFRKEGQNVTLSCEQNLNHDAMYWYRQDPGQGLRLIYYSQIVNDFQKGDIAEGYSVSREKKESFPLTVTSAQKNPTAFYLCASTRDSLSSPMNTEAFFGQGTRLTVV.

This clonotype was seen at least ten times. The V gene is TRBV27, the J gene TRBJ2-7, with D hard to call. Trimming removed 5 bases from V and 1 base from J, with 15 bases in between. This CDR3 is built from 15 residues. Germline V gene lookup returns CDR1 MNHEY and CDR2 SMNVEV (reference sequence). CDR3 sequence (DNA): TGTGCCAGCAGTACAGTAAGGGTTAAATCCTACGAGCAGTACTTC. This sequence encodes CASSTVRVKSYEQYF.

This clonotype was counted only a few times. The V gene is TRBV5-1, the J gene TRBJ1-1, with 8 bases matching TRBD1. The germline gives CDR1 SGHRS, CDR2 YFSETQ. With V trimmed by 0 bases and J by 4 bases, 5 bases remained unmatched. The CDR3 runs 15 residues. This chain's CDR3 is CASSLEGQGSTEAFF. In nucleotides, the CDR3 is TGCGCCAGCAGCTTGGAAGGACAGGGTTCCACTGAAGCTTTCTTT.

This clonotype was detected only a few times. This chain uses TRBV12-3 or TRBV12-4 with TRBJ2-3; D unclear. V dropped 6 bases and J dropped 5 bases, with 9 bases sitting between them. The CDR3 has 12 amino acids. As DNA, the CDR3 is TGTGCCAGCAGGCCTGACGGAGATACGCAGTATTTT. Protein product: CASRPDGDTQYF.

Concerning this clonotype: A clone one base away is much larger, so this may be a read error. The CDR3 DNA is TGTGTCAGCAGACAGTTGACTGAAGCTTTCTTT. Amino acid sequence: CVSRQLTEAFF. V gene TRBV7-9 combines with J gene TRBJ1-1, with a possible D match to TRBD1 (5 bases). Germline values: CDR1 SEHNR, CDR2 FQNEAQ (reference sequence). This CDR3 comprises 11 residues.

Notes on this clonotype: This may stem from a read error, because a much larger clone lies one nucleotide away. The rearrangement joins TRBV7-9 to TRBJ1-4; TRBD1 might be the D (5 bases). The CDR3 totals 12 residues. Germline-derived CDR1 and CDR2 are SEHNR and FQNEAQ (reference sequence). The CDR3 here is CTSSINGGELFF. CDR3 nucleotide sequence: TGTACCAGCAGTATAAACGGGGGGGAACTGTTTTTT.

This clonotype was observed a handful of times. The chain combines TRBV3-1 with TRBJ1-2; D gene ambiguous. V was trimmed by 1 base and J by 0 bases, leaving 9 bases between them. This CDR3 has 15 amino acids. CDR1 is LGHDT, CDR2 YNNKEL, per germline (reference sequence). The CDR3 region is CASSQGGRANYGYTF. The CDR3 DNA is TGTGCCAGCAGCCAAGGAGGGAGAGCTAACTATGGCTACACCTTC.

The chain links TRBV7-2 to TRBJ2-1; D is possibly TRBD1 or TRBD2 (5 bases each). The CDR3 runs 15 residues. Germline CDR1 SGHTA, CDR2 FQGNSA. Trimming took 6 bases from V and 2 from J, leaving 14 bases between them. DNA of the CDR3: TGTGCCAGCAGTCCCCCTAGGGGACCCTACAATGAGCAGTTCTTC. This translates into CASSPPRGPYNEQFF.

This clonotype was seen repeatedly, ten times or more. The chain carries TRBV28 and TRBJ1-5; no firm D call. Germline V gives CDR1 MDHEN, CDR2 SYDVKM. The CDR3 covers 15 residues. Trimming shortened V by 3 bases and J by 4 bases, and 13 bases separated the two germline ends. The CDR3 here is CASSFPGQTNQPQHF. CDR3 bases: TGTGCCAGCAGTTTTCCCGGGCAAACAAATCAGCCCCAGCATTTT.

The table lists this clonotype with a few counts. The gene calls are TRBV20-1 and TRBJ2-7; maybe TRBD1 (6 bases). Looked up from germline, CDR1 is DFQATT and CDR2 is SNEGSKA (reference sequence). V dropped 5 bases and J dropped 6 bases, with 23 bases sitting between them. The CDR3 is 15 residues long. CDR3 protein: CSASPMTTGYGEQYF. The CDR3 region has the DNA TGCAGTGCTTCCCCAATGACTACAGGGTATGGCGAGCAGTACTTC.